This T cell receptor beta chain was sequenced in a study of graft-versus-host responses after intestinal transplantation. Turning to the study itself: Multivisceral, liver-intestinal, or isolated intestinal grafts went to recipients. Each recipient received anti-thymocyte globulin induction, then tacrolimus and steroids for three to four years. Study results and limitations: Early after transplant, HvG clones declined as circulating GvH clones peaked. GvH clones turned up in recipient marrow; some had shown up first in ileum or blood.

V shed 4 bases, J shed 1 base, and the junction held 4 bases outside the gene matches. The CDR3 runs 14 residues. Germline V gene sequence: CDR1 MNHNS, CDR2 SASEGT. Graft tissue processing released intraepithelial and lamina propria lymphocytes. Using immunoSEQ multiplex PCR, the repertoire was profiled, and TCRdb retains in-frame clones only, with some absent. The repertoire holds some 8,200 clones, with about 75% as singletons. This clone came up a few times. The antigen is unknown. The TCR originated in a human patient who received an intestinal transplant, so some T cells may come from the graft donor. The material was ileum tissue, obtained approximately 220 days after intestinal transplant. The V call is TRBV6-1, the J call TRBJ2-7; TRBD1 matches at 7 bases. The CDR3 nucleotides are TGTGCCAGCAGTGTCGACAGGGTATCCTACGAGCAGTACTTC. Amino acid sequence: CASSVDRVSYEQYF.